Below, 4 T cell receptor beta chains from the same sample are listed, as sequenced in a study of tumor-infiltrating lymphocytes in localized non-small cell lung cancer. Assay: immunoSEQ multiplex PCR; the TCRdb copy retains only in-frame clones and omits some. The table shows 15,000 to 20,000 clones, with about 42% occurring only once. Sequences were obtained from lung tumor tissue. Receptors were obtained from a human donor with non-small cell lung cancer.

This clone was observed at least ten times. This chain joins TRBV28 and TRBJ1-3; no definite D call. The CDR3 is made up of 13 amino acids. V gave up 4 bases and J gave up 3 bases, with 7 bases separating them. In germline, CDR1 is MDHEN, CDR2 SYDVKM. The CDR3 region is CASSSADGNTIYF. In DNA form, the CDR3 reads TGTGCCAGCAGTTCGGCGGATGGAAACACCATATATTTT.

This chain joins TRBV10-3 and TRBJ2-1, with D possibly matching TRBD2 (5 bases). V was pared by 2 bases and J by 6 bases, with 5 bases between. The germline V gene has CDR1 ENHRY and CDR2 SYGVKD. The CDR3 length is 12 residues. Here the CDR3 reads CAISESGNEQFF. The CDR3 DNA is TGTGCCATCAGTGAGAGCGGCAATGAGCAGTTCTTC.

This clone was seen ten or more times. The chain uses TRBV27 and TRBJ1-3; no definite D call. The CDR3 is 12 amino acids. The V gene lost 6 bases and the J gene lost 3 bases, with 6 bases spanning the gap. The germline gives CDR1 MNHEY, CDR2 SMNVEV (reference sequence). The CDR3 DNA sequence: TGTGCCAGCAGCGAAGGTGGAAACACCATATATTTT. This gives the protein CASSEGGNTIYF.

The genes are TRBV7-2 and TRBJ2-3; 8 positions match TRBD2. The CDR3 covers 16 residues. Trimming at V came to 2 bases and at J to 2 bases, leaving 6 bases not matched to a gene. Germline CDR1 SGHTA, CDR2 FQGNSA. CDR3: CASSLFSGGYTDTQYF. The CDR3 DNA is TGTGCCAGCAGCTTATTCAGCGGGGGTTACACAGATACGCAGTATTTT.